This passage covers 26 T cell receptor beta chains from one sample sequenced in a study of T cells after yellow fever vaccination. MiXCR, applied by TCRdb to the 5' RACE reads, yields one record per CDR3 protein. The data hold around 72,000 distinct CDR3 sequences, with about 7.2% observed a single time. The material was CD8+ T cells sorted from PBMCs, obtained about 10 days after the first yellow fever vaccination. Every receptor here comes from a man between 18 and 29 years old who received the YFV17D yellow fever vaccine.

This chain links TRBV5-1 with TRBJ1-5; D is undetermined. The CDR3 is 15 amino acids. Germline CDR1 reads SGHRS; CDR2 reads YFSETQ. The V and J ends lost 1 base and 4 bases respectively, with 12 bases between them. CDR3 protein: CASSLLGIPNQPQHF. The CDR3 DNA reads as TGCGCCAGCAGCTTGCTGGGAATACCTAATCAGCCCCAGCATTTT. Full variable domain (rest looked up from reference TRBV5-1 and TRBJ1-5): KAGVTQTPRYLIKTRGQQVTLSCSPISGHRSVSWYQQTPGQGLQFLFEYFSETQRNKGNFPGRFSGRQFSNSRSEMNVSTLELGDSALYLCASSLLGIPNQPQHFGDGTRLSIL.

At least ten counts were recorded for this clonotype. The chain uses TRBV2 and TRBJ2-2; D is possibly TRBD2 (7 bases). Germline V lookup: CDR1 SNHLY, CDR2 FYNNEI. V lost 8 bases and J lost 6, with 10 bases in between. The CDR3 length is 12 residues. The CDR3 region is CASWRGPGELFF. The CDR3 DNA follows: TGTGCCAGCTGGCGGGGGCCCGGGGAGCTGTTTTTT.

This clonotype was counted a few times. The CDR3: CASSPLGGGTDTQYF. The CDR3 nucleotides read TGTGCCAGCAGCCCCCTAGGGGGTGGCACAGATACGCAGTATTTT. The chain recombines TRBV11-3 with TRBJ2-3; D perhaps matches TRBD1 (6 bases). The CDR3 loop spans 15 amino acids. Trimming cost V 5 bases and J 1 base, with 13 bases left between them. Germline CDR1 is SGHNT and CDR2 is YENEEA.

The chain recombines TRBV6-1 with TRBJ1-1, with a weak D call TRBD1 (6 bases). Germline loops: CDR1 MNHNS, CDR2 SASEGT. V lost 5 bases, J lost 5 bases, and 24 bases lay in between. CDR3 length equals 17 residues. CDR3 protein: CASSSPGAGDRGTEAFF. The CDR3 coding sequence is TGTGCCAGCAGTAGCCCAGGGGCAGGGGACCGGGGAACTGAAGCTTTCTTT.

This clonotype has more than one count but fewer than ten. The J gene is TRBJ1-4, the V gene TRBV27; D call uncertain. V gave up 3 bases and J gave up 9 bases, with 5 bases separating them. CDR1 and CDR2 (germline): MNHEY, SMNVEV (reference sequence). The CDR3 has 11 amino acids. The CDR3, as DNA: TGTGCCAGCAGTTTCGGTCAAAAACTGTTTTTT. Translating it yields CASSFGQKLFF.

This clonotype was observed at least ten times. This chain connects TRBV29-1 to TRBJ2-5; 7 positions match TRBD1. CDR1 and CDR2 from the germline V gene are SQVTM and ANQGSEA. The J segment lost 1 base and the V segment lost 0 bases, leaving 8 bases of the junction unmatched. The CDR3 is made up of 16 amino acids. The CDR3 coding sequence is TGCAGCGTTGAAGATATCTACGGGACAGCCCAAGAGACCCAGTACTTC. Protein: CSVEDIYGTAQETQYF.

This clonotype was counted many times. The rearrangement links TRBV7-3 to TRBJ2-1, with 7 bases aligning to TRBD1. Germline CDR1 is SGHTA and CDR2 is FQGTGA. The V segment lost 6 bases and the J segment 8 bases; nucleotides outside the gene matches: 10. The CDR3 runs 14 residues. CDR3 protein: CASSRVSGGHEQFF. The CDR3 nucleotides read TGTGCCAGCAGTAGGGTTTCAGGGGGACATGAGCAGTTCTTC.

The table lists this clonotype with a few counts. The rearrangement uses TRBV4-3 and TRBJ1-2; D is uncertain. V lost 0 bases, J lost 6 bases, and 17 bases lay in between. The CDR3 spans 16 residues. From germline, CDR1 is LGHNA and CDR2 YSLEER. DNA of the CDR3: TGCGCCAGCAGCCAAGAATTATTGAGAGTTCGGGATGGCTACACCTTC. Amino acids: CASSQELLRVRDGYTF.

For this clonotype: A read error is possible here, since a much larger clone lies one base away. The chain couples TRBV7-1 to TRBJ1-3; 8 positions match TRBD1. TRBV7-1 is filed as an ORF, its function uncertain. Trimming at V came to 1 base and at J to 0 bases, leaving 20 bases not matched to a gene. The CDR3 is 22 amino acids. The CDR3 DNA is TGTGCCAGCAGCTCAGAGGGGGCTTCCGGGACAGGTGGATCCTTCTCTGGAAACACCATATATTTT. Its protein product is CASSSEGASGTGGSFSGNTIYF.

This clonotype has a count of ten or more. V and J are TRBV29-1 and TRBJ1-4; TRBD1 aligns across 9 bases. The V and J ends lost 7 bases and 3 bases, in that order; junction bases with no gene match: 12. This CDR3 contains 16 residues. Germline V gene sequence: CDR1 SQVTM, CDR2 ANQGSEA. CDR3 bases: TGCAGCGCCCTGGACAGGGGAAGTGGGGCTAATGAAAAACTGTTTTTT. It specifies CSALDRGSGANEKLFF.

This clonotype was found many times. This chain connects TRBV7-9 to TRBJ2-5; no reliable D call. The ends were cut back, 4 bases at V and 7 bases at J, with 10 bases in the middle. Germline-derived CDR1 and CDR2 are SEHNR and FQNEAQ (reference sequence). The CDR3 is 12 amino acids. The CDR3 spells CASSSPRGTQYF. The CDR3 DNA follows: TGTGCCAGCAGCTCGCCGAGAGGGACCCAGTACTTC.

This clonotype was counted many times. For the CDR3, the DNA is TGTGCCAGCAGTGATTTGCCCCCTAGAAGCATGCGGAATGAGCAGTTCTTC. The encoded protein is CASSDLPPRSMRNEQFF. This chain joins TRBV2 and TRBJ2-1; D is unresolved. V was trimmed by 3 bases and J by 7 bases, leaving 22 bases between them. Germline V gene sequence: CDR1 SNHLY, CDR2 FYNNEI. CDR3 size: 17 residues.

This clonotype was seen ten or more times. In nucleotides, the CDR3 is TGTGCCAGCAGCCCTCTAGCGGGGGACCTCACAGATACGCAGTATTTT. Protein product: CASSPLAGDLTDTQYF. The chain recombines TRBV5-5 with TRBJ2-3; 10 nucleotides agree with TRBD2. V was pared by 4 bases and J by 2 bases, with 7 bases of the junction left unmatched. The V gene's germline CDR1 is SGHKS and CDR2 YYEKEE (reference sequence). The CDR3 loop spans 16 amino acids.

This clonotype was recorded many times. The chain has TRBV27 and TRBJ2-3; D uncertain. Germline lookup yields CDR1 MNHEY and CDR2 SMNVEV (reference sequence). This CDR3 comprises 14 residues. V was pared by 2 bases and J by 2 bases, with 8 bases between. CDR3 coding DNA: TGTGCCAGCAGTTTAGGCCTTCACACAGATACGCAGTATTTT. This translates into CASSLGLHTDTQYF.

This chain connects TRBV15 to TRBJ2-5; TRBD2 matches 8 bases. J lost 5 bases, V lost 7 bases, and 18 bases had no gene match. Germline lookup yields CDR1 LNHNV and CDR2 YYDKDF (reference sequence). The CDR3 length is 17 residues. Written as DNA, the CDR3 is TGTGCCACCACCGTTGGGGGGGTCCAGCGGGGGATGGAGACCCAGTACTTC. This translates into CATTVGGVQRGMETQYF. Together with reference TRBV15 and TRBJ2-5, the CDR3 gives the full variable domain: DAMVIQNPRYQVTQFGKPVTLSCSQTLNHNVMYWYQQKSSQAPKLLFHYYDKDFNNEADTPDNFQSRRPNTSFCFLDIRSPGLGDTAMYLCATTVGGVQRGMETQYFGPGTRLLVL.

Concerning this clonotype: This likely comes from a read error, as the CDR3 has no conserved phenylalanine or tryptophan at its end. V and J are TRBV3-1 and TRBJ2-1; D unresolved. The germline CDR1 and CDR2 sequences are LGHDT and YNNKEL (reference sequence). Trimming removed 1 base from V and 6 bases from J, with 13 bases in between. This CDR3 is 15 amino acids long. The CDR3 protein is CASSQGITIGNEQFL. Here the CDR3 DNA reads TGTGCCAGCAGCCAAGGAATAACGATAGGCAATGAGCAGTTCTTA.

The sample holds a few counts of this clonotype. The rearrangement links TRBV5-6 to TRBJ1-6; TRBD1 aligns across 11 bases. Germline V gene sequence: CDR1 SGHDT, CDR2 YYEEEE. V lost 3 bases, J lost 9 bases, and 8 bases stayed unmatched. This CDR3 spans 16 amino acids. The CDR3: CASSSGTGGGRSPLHF. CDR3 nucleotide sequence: TGTGCCAGCAGCTCCGGGACAGGGGGAGGACGTTCACCCCTCCACTTT.

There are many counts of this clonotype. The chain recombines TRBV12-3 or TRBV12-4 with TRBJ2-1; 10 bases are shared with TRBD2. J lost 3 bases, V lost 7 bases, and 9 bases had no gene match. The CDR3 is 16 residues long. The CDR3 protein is CASNTVTSGVYNEQFF. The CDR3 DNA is TGTGCCAGCAACACCGTTACTAGCGGGGTCTACAATGAGCAGTTCTTC.

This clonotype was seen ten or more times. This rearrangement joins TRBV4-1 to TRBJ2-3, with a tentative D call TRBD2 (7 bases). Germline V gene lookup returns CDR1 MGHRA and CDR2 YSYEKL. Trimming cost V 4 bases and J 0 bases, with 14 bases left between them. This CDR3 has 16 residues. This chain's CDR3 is CASSPFGGTSTDTQYF. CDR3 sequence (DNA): TGCGCCAGCAGCCCTTTCGGGGGGACAAGCACAGATACGCAGTATTTT.

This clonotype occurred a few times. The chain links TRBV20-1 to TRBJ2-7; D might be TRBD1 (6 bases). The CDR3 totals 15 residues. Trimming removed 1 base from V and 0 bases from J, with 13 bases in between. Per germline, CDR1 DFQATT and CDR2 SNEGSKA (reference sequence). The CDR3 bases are TGCAGTGCTAGAGTCCCGGACAGTAGCTCCTACGAGCAGTACGTC. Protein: CSARVPDSSSYEQYV.

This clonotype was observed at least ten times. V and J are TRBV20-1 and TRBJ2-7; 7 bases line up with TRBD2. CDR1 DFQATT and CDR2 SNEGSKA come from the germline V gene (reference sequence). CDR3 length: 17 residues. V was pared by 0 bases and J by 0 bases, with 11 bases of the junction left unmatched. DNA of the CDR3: TGCAGTGCTAGAGATTTTCGCGCGGGGGTATACTCCTACGAGCAGTACTTC. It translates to CSARDFRAGVYSYEQYF.

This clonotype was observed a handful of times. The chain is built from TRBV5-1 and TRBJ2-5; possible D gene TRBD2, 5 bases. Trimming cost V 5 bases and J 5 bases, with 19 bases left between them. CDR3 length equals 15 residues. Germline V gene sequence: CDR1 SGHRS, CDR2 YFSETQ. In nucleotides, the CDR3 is TGCGCCAGCAGTTTGCTGGACTCCTCCCGGGAGACCCAGTACTTC. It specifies CASSLLDSSRETQYF.

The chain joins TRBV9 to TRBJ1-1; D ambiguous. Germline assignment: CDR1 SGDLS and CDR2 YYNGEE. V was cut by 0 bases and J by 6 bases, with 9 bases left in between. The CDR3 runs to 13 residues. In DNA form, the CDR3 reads TGTGCCAGCAGCGTAGCTCCCCTCGCTGAAGCTTTCTTT. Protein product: CASSVAPLAEAFF.

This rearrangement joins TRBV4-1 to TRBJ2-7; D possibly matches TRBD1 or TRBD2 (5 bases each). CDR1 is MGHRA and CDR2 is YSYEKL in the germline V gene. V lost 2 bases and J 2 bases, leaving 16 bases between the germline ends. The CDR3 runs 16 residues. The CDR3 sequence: CASSQTDFRDPYEQYF. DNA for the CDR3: TGCGCCAGCAGCCAAACCGACTTCAGGGACCCCTACGAGCAGTACTTC.

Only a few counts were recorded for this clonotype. For the CDR3, the DNA is TGTGCCAGCAGCTTCTCGGGACAGGGAGCAACTAATGAAAAACTGTTTTTT. Amino acid sequence: CASSFSGQGATNEKLFF. This chain links TRBV7-9 with TRBJ1-4; 9 nucleotides align to TRBD1. Germline V CDR1 and CDR2: SEHNR, FQNEAQ (reference sequence). CDR3 length: 17 amino acids. V trimming: 3 bases; J trimming: 0 bases; junction bases outside the gene matches: 5.

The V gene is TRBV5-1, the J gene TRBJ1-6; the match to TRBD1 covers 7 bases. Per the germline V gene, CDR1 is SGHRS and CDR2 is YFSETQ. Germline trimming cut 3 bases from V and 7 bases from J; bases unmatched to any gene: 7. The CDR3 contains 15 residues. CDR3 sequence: CASSSGTAGNSPLHF. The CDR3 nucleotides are TGCGCCAGCAGCTCGGGGACAGCTGGGAATTCACCCCTCCACTTT.